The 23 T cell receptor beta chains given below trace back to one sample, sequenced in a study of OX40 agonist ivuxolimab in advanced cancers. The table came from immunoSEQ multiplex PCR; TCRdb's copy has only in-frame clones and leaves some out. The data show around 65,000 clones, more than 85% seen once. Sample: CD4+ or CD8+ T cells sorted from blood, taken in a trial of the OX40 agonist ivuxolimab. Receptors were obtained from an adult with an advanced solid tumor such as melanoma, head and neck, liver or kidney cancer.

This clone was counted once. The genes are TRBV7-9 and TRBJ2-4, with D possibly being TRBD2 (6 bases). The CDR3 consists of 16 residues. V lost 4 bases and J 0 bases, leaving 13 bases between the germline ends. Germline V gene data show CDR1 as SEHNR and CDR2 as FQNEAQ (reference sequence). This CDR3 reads CASSSYTGVAKNIQYF. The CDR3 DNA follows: TGTGCCAGCAGCTCCTACACGGGGGTAGCCAAAAACATTCAGTACTTC.

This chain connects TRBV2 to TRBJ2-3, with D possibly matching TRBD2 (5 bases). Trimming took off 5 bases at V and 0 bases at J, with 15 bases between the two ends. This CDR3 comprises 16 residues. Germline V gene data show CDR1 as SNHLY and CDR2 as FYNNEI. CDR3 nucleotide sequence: TGTGCCAGCAGTTTGTCCCTAGCCGGGAGCACAGATACGCAGTATTTT. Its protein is CASSLSLAGSTDTQYF.

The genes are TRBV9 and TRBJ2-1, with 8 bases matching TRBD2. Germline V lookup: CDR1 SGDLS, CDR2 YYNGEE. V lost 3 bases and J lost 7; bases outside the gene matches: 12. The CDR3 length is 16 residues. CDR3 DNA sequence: TGTGCCAGCAGCGATAACCCGGGACTAGGGGAAAATGAGCAGTTCTTC. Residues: CASSDNPGLGENEQFF.

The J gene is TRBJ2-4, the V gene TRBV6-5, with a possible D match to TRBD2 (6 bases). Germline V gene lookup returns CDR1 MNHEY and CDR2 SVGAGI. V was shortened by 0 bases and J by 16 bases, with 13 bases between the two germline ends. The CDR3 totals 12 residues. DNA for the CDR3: TGTGCCAGCAGTTACTCGGAGGGAGAGGAATACTTC. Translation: CASSYSEGEEYF.

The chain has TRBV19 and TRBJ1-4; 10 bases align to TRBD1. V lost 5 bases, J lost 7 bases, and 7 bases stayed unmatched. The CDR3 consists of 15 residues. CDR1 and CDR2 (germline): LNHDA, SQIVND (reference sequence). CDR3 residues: CASSRDRGLREKLFF. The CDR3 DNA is TGTGCCAGTAGTCGGGACAGGGGCCTACGTGAAAAACTGTTTTTT.

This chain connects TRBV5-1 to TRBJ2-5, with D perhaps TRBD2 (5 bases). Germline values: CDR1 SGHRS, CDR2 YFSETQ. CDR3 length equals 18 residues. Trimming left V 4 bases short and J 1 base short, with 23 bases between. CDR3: CASSQYPVVIAIQETQYF. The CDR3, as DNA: TGCGCCAGCAGCCAATATCCGGTAGTAATAGCGATCCAAGAGACCCAGTACTTC.

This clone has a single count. The CDR3 loop is CASSLREYLAGELFF. The CDR3 DNA reads as TGTGCCAGCAGTTTACGGGAGTACTTGGCCGGGGAGCTGTTTTTT. This chain joins TRBV27 and TRBJ2-2, with D possibly being TRBD2 (6 bases). The germline CDR1 and CDR2 sequences are MNHEY and SMNVEV (reference sequence). This CDR3 is built from 15 residues. Trimming took 2 bases from V and 6 from J, leaving 13 bases between them.

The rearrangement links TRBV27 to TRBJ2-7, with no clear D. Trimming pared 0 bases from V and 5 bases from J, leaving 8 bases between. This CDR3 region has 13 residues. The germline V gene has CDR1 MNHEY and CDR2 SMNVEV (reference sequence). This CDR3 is CASSLSIRNEQYF. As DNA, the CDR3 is TGTGCCAGCAGTTTATCTATCCGCAACGAGCAGTACTTC.

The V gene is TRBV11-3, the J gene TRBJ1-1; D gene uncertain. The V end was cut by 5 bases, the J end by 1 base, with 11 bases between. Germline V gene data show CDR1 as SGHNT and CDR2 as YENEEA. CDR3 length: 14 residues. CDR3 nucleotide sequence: TGTGCCAGCAGCCCTTTCAGGAAGAACACTGAAGCTTTCTTT. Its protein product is CASSPFRKNTEAFF.

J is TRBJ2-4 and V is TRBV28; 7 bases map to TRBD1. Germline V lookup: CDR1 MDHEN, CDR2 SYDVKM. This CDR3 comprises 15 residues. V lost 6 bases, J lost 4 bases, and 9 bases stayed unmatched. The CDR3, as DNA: TGTGCCAGCAGGTCCGGGACAGCCTTAAAAAACATTCAGTACTTC. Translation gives CASRSGTALKNIQYF. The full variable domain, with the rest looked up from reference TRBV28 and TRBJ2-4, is DVKVTQSSRYLVKRTGEKVFLECVQDMDHENMFWYRQDPGLGLRLIYFSYDVKMKEKGDIPEGYSVSREKKERFSLILESASTNQTSMYLCASRSGTALKNIQYFGAGTRLSVL.

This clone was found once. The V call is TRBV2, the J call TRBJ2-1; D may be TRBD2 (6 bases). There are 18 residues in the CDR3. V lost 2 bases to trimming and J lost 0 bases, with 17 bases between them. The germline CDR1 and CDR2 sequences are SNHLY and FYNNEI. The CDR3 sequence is CASSEPSGAASSYNEQFF. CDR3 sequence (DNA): TGTGCCAGCAGTGAACCGTCGGGAGCGGCTAGCTCCTACAATGAGCAGTTCTTC. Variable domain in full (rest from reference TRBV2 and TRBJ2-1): EPEVTQTPSHQVTQMGQEVILRCVPISNHLYFYWYRQILGQKVEFLVSFYNNEISEKSEIFDDQFSVERPDGSNFTLKIRSTKLEDSAMYFCASSEPSGAASSYNEQFFGPGTRLTVL.

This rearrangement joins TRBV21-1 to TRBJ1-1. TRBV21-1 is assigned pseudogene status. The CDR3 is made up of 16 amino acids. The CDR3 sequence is CASSHRVDYRNTEAFF. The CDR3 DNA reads TGTGCCAGCTCTCACAGGGTGGACTATAGGAACACTGAAGCTTTCTTT.

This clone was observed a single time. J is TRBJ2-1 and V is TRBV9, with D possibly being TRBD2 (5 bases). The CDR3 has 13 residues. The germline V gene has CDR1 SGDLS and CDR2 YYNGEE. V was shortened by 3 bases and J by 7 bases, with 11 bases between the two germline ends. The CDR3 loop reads CASSGRTRNEQFF. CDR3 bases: TGTGCCAGCAGCGGACGCACTAGGAATGAGCAGTTCTTC. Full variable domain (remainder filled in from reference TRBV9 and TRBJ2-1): DSGVTQTPKHLITATGQRVTLRCSPRSGDLSVYWYQQSLDQGLQFLIQYYNGEERAKGNILERFSAQQFPDLHSELNLSSLELGDSALYFCASSGRTRNEQFFGPGTRLTVL.

As DNA, the CDR3 is TGTGCCAGCAGTGAACCCTCCGGTGCCAGACCTTACACAGATACGCAGTATTTT. The encoded protein is CASSEPSGARPYTDTQYF. The chain employs TRBV25-1 and TRBJ2-3; D remains ambiguous. The CDR3 has 18 residues. V lost 2 bases, J lost 2 bases, and 20 bases lay in between. The germline V gene encodes CDR1 MGHDK and CDR2 SYGVNS.

CDR3 sequence (DNA): TGTGCCAGCAGTTCTGGGGCGGGATACAATGAGCAGTTCTTC. Protein: CASSSGAGYNEQFF. This chain links TRBV6-6 with TRBJ2-1; D is perhaps TRBD2 (6 bases). This CDR3 is built from 14 residues. Trimming stripped 4 bases from V and 4 bases from J, with 11 bases between. CDR1 is MNHNY, CDR2 SVGAGI, per germline (reference sequence).

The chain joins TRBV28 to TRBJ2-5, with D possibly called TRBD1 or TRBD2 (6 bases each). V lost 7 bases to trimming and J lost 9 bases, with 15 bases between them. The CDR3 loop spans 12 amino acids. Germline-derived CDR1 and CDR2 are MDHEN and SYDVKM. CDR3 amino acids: CASTLIGGSQYF. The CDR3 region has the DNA TGTGCCAGCACCCTTATAGGGGGGTCCCAGTACTTC. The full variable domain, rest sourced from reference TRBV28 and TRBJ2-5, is DVKVTQSSRYLVKRTGEKVFLECVQDMDHENMFWYRQDPGLGLRLIYFSYDVKMKEKGDIPEGYSVSREKKERFSLILESASTNQTSMYLCASTLIGGSQYFGPGTRLLVL.

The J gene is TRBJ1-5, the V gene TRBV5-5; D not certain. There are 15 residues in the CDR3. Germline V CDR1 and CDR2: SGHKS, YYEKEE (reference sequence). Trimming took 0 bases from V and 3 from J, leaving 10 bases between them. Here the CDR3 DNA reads TGTGCCAGCAGCTTGGAGGGCCAGATCAATCAGCCCCAGCATTTT. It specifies CASSLEGQINQPQHF.

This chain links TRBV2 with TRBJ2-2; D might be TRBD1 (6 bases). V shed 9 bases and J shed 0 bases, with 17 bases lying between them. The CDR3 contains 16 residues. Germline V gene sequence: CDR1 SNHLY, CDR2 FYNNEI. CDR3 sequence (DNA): TGTGCCAGTTTAACAGGGCTTTCGGCGAACACCGGGGAGCTGTTTTTT. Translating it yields CASLTGLSANTGELFF.

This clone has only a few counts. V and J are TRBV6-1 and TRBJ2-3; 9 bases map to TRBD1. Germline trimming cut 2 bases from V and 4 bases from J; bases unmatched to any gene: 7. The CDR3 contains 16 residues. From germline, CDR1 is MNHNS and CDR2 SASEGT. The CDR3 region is CASSESSGQGADTQYF. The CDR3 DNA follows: TGTGCCAGCAGTGAATCGTCGGGACAGGGCGCAGATACGCAGTATTTT.

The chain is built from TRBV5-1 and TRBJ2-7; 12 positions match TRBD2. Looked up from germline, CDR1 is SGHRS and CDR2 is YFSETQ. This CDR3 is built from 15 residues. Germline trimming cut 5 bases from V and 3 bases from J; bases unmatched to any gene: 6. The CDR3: CASRAPGLAGYEQYF. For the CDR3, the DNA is TGCGCCAGCAGGGCTCCGGGACTAGCGGGCTACGAGCAGTACTTC.

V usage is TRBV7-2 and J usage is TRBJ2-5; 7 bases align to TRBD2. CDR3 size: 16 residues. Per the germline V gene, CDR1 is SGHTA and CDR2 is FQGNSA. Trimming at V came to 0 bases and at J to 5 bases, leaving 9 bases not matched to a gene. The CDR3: CASSLAGRGSRETQYF. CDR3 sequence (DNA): TGTGCCAGCAGCTTAGCCGGGCGGGGGAGTAGGGAGACCCAGTACTTC. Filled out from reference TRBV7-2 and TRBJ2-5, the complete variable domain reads GAGVSQSPSNKVTEKGKDVELRCDPISGHTALYWYRQSLGQGLEFLIYFQGNSAPDKSGLPSDRFSAERTGGSVSTLTIQRTQQEDSAVYLCASSLAGRGSRETQYFGPGTRLLVL.

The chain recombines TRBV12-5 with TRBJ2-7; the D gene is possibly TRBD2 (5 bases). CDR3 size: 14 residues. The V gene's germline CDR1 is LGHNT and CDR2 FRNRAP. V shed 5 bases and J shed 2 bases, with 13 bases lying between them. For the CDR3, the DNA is TGTGCTAGTGGTCAACCGGACGGGGCCTACGAGCAGTACTTC. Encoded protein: CASGQPDGAYEQYF.

The CDR3 coding sequence is TGTGCCAGCGTACCTCCGGGACAGCAAGAGACCCAGTACTTC. This gives the protein CASVPPGQQETQYF. This chain uses TRBV7-9 with TRBJ2-5; TRBD1 agrees at 7 bases. Germline trimming cut 8 bases from V and 2 bases from J; bases unmatched to any gene: 8. This CDR3 is built from 14 residues. Germline V CDR1 and CDR2: SEHNR, FQNEAQ (reference sequence).